The 14 T cell receptor beta chains below were found in one sample sequenced in a study of T cell responses to AZD1222 COVID-19 vaccine. Sequencing was performed with immunoSEQ multiplex PCR; in TCRdb, only in-frame clones are kept and a portion is missing. The sample contains roughly 100,000 clones, more than 75% of which appear only once. The sample consisted of peripheral blood, taken 28 days after the second dose of the MenACWY control vaccine. The receptors here all came from an adult who received the MenACWY meningococcal vaccine as a control.

CDR3 protein: CATSDVGNTIYF. The CDR3 coding sequence is TGTGCCACCAGTGACGTAGGAAACACCATATATTTT. This chain links TRBV24-1 with TRBJ1-3; D is uncertain. Trimming pared 4 bases from V and 4 bases from J, leaving 4 bases between. Germline loops: CDR1 KGHDR, CDR2 SFDVKD. CDR3 length: 12 residues.

The V gene is TRBV29-1, the J gene TRBJ2-2; D may be TRBD1 or TRBD2 (6 bases each). The V gene lost 6 bases and the J gene lost 0 bases, with 11 bases spanning the gap. The CDR3 runs 14 residues. The germline gives CDR1 SQVTM, CDR2 ANQGSEA. CDR3: CSVLRGPNTGELFF. The CDR3 bases are TGCAGCGTCCTACGGGGGCCGAACACCGGGGAGCTGTTTTTT.

The chain carries TRBV28 and TRBJ1-5, with D maybe TRBD1 (5 bases). V was trimmed by 5 bases and J by 4 bases, leaving 12 bases between them. The CDR3 spans 14 residues. Germline V CDR1 and CDR2: MDHEN, SYDVKM. For the CDR3, the DNA is TGTGCCAGCAGTACAGGACTGATAAATCAGCCCCAGCATTTT. Translation gives CASSTGLINQPQHF.

The chain recombines TRBV21-1 with TRBJ1-1. TRBV21-1 is classified as a pseudogene. CDR3 length: 13 residues. This CDR3 is CASSKASNNGAFF. CDR3 bases: TGTGCCAGCAGCAAAGCGTCAAATAATGGGGCTTTCTTT.

The V gene is TRBV14, the J gene TRBJ2-5; no firm D call. Trimming shortened V by 0 bases and J by 10 bases, and 15 bases separated the two germline ends. CDR1 and CDR2 (germline): SGHDN, FVKESK. The CDR3 runs 14 residues. DNA for the CDR3: TGTGCCAGCAGCCAAGATAGGAGATTTAATAGCCAGTACTTC. This sequence encodes CASSQDRRFNSQYF. The full variable domain, with the rest looked up from reference TRBV14 and TRBJ2-5, is EAGVTQFPSHSVIEKGQTVTLRCDPISGHDNLYWYRRVMGKEIKFLLHFVKESKQDESGMPNNRFLAERTGGTYSTLKVQPAELEDSGVYFCASSQDRRFNSQYFGPGTRLLVL.

V is TRBV13 and J is TRBJ1-2, with 7 bases identical to TRBD1. The CDR3 extends over 16 amino acids. Germline V CDR1 and CDR2: PRHDT, FYEKMQ (reference sequence). J lost 1 base, V lost 0 bases, and 5 bases had no gene match. CDR3 sequence: CASSLGRGRGNYGYTF. CDR3 sequence (DNA): TGTGCCAGCAGCTTAGGGAGGGGGCGGGGTAACTATGGCTACACCTTC.

The sample holds one count of this clone. The chain has TRBV6-5 and TRBJ1-1; D call uncertain. CDR1 is MNHEY, CDR2 SVGAGI, per germline. This CDR3 spans 13 amino acids. V lost 5 bases and J 4 bases, leaving 11 bases between the germline ends. The CDR3 bases are TGTGCCAGCAGTACTATGCTGGGCACTGAAGCTTTCTTT. It translates to CASSTMLGTEAFF.

The chain is built from TRBV5-1 and TRBJ1-1, with no clear D. CDR1 and CDR2 (germline): SGHRS, YFSETQ. The germline V and J ends were trimmed by 6 bases and 0 bases, with 12 bases remaining between them. CDR3 length equals 14 residues. The CDR3 DNA reads as TGCGCCAGCACACACGGGTTACTGAACACTGAAGCTTTCTTT. Its protein product is CASTHGLLNTEAFF.

The genes are TRBV7-2 and TRBJ2-2, with D perhaps TRBD2 (5 bases). Germline V gene sequence: CDR1 SGHTA, CDR2 FQGNSA. The CDR3 runs 15 residues. V gave up 5 bases and J gave up 5 bases, with 15 bases separating them. The CDR3, as DNA: TGTGCCAGCAGCCCTGGGATAGCGTCGACCGGGGAGCTGTTTTTT. Residues: CASSPGIASTGELFF.

The chain combines TRBV7-2 with TRBJ1-6; TRBD1 matches 7 bases. There are 16 residues in the CDR3. CDR1 is SGHTA and CDR2 is FQGNSA in the germline V gene. V shed 5 bases, J shed 7 bases, and the junction held 11 bases outside the gene matches. CDR3: CASSLGGTELNSPLHF. The DNA of the CDR3 is TGTGCCAGCAGCCTTGGGGGGACAGAACTCAATTCACCCCTCCACTTT.

The count of this clone is one. The chain is built from TRBV10-1 and TRBJ2-7; TRBD1 might be the D (6 bases). V dropped 3 bases and J dropped 0 bases, with 6 bases sitting between them. CDR1 WNHNN and CDR2 SYGVQD come from the germline V gene (reference sequence). This CDR3 comprises 13 residues. CDR3: CASSEGGSYEQYF. CDR3 nucleotides: TGCGCCAGCAGTGAAGGGGGCTCCTACGAGCAGTACTTC.

This sequence joins TRBV7-2 and TRBJ2-5; D possibly corresponds to TRBD1 (7 bases). Germline CDR1 reads SGHTA; CDR2 reads FQGNSA. Between the trimmed V and J ends, which lost 5 bases and 13 bases, there was a span of 17 bases. This CDR3 comprises 12 residues. CDR3 protein: CASSHQGGSGYF. The CDR3 nucleotides are TGTGCCAGCAGCCACCAGGGGGGTTCGGGGTACTTC.

The J gene is TRBJ2-5, the V gene TRBV5-1; TRBD1 might be the D (6 bases). The CDR3 covers 13 residues. Trimming took off 4 bases at V and 3 bases at J, with 10 bases between the two ends. The V gene's germline CDR1 is SGHRS and CDR2 YFSETQ. The CDR3 reads CASSPEGEETQYF. The CDR3 DNA reads TGCGCCAGCAGCCCTGAGGGGGAAGAGACCCAGTACTTC.

The V gene is TRBV7-2, the J gene TRBJ2-1; TRBD2 is a possible D gene (7 bases). CDR1 is SGHTA, CDR2 FQGNSA, per germline. V gave up 5 bases and J gave up 10 bases, with 12 bases separating them. The CDR3 sequence is 12 residues long. CDR3 sequence reads: CASSRGGGEQFF. For the CDR3, the DNA is TGTGCCAGCAGCCGAGGGGGGGGAGAGCAGTTCTTC. Based on the CDR3 plus reference TRBV7-2 and TRBJ2-1, the full variable domain is GAGVSQSPSNKVTEKGKDVELRCDPISGHTALYWYRQSLGQGLEFLIYFQGNSAPDKSGLPSDRFSAERTGGSVSTLTIQRTQQEDSAVYLCASSRGGGEQFFGPGTRLTVL.